The rows below give T cell receptor beta chains drawn from one sample of a study of somatic mutations in cytotoxic T cells in rheumatoid arthritis. The table came from immunoSEQ multiplex PCR; TCRdb's copy has only in-frame clones and leaves some out. Of tens of thousands of clones in the sample, roughly 80% were seen once. Source material: CD8+ T cells sorted from blood. The receptors here all came from an adult with rheumatoid arthritis. Both conserved end residues are part of each CDR3. The D gene is left open where the match is weak. Clone size is given for some rows only: seen once, a few or many times, or a class if the clone is expanded.

v_call	clone_size	cdr3_length	d_call	j_call	cdr3_nt	cdr3_aa
TRBV5-1	-	15	-	TRBJ2-7	TGCGCCAGCAGCTTGGAGGGCCAGGGCGGAGACGAGCAGTACTTC	CASSLEGQGGDEQYF
TRBV9	few	14	TRBD2	TRBJ2-2	TGTGCCAGCAGCGGGCGGGGGGTGACCGGGGAGCTGTTTTTT	CASSGRGVTGELFF
TRBV27	once	15	-	TRBJ1-1	TGTGCCAGCAGTTCCATCCTACAGGGGAACACTGAAGCTTTCTTT	CASSSILQGNTEAFF
TRBV5-6	-	15	-	TRBJ2-7	TGTGCCAGCAGCTTGGACGGGCTGGGGGCCTACGAGCAGTACTTC	CASSLDGLGAYEQYF
TRBV5-6	-	15	-	TRBJ1-1	TGTGCCAGCAGCCCAGTTCCCAGGGGAAACACTGAAGCTTTCTTT	CASSPVPRGNTEAFF
TRBV29-1	-	12	TRBD1	TRBJ1-2	TGCAGCGTTGATCGGGACAGGGTTGGCTACACCTTC	CSVDRDRVGYTF
TRBV29-1	hyperexpanded	12	TRBD1	TRBJ2-7	TGCAGCGTTGGACAACAGGGGTACGAGCAGTACTTC	CSVGQQGYEQYF
TRBV15	few	13	-	TRBJ1-5	TGTGCCACCAAGGGGGGAAGGAATCAGCCCCAGCATTTT	CATKGGRNQPQHF
TRBV6-1	-	15	-	TRBJ1-2	TGTGCCAGCAGTAAAGCCGTAGGGGCCTACTATGGCTACACCTTC	CASSKAVGAYYGYTF
TRBV7-9	once	14	-	TRBJ2-7	TGTGCCAGCAGCCGGAGGTACGGAGCCTACGAGCAGTACTTC	CASSRRYGAYEQYF
TRBV13	-	14	TRBD1	TRBJ1-1	TGTGCCAGCAGCTTAGAGGGGGCGGGAACTGAAGCTTTCTTT	CASSLEGAGTEAFF
TRBV19	once	13	TRBD1	TRBJ2-1	TGTGCCAGTCGGGACAGGGGACTCTATGAGCAGTTCTTC	CASRDRGLYEQFF
TRBV19	few	12	-	TRBJ2-7	TGTGCCAGTAGTAAGGGGGGAGACGAGCAGTACTTC	CASSKGGDEQYF
TRBV7-3	-	16	TRBD2	TRBJ2-5	TGTGCCAGCAGCTCCGGACTAGCGGGCAACCAAGAGACCCAGTACTTC	CASSSGLAGNQETQYF
TRBV7-8	-	11	-	TRBJ1-4	TGTGCCAGCAGCTTTAATGAAAAACTGTTTTTT	CASSFNEKLFF
TRBV10-3	-	20	TRBD2	TRBJ2-7	TGTGCCATCAGTGAGTCCGCTAGCGGGGGCGTCATTTCGGTAGCCTACGAGCAGTACTTC	CAISESASGGVISVAYEQYF
TRBV19	once	15	TRBD1	TRBJ1-1	TGTGCCAGTAGTAGGGGGGACAGGGAGGGTACTGAAGCTTTCTTT	CASSRGDREGTEAFF
TRBV9	-	16	TRBD1	TRBJ1-6	TGTGCCAGCAGCGATCCCGACAGGGCCGATCAGTCACCCCTCCACTTT	CASSDPDRADQSPLHF
TRBV27	-	14	-	TRBJ2-2	TGTGCCAGCAATAGACATCCGGGGACCGGGGAGCTGTTTTTT	CASNRHPGTGELFF
TRBV5-8	-	14	-	TRBJ1-2	TGTGCCAGCAGCTTGGCAGGGACTAACTATGGCTACACCTTC	CASSLAGTNYGYTF
TRBV14	-	15	TRBD2	TRBJ2-1	TGTGCCAGCAGCCAAGATAGCGGGAGGTACAATGAGCAGTTCTTC	CASSQDSGRYNEQFF
TRBV7-9	-	15	-	TRBJ2-7	TGTGCCAGCAGCCAATGGGAAGGGGCCTCCTACGAGCAGTACTTC	CASSQWEGASYEQYF
TRBV9	-	14	-	TRBJ1-1	TGTGCCAGCAGCGTAGGACAAGGGGGGACTGAAGCTTTCTTT	CASSVGQGGTEAFF
TRBV7-9	-	16	-	TRBJ2-5	TGTGCCAGCAGAGAAAGGAGCGGGTCGACCCAAGAGACCCAGTACTTC	CASRERSGSTQETQYF
TRBV30	-	14	-	TRBJ2-7	TGTGCCTGGACCCCCGGTGGGGGGATCTACGAGCAGTACTTC	CAWTPGGGIYEQYF
TRBV7-8	once	14	-	TRBJ1-5	TGTGCCAGCAGCTTACGGTCTTACAATCAGCCCCAGCATTTT	CASSLRSYNQPQHF
TRBV5-6	-	17	TRBD1	TRBJ1-2	TGTGCCAGCAGCTTGGCCGAGGCAGGGGGGGCTTACTATGGCTACACCTTC	CASSLAEAGGAYYGYTF
TRBV11-3	-	14	-	TRBJ2-3	TGTGCCAGCGGCGACAGAGACGGCACAGATACGCAGTATTTT	CASGDRDGTDTQYF
TRBV4-2	-	16	TRBD2	TRBJ2-1	TGTGCCAGCAGCCAAGTTACCGGGACTACCCCGGGTGAGCAGTTCTTC	CASSQVTGTTPGEQFF
TRBV19	-	16	TRBD2	TRBJ2-1	TGTGCCAGTAGTATCCCCCCGAGCGGGAGGGGGGATGAGCAGTTCTTC	CASSIPPSGRGDEQFF
TRBV7-9	-	15	TRBD2	TRBJ2-1	TGTGCCAGCAGCCCCTCGGCGGGAGCCTACAATGAGCAGTTCTTC	CASSPSAGAYNEQFF
TRBV5-6	-	12	-	TRBJ1-5	TGTGCCAGCAGCTTGGGCCCTCGGCCCCAGCATTTT	CASSLGPRPQHF
TRBV4-2	-	16	-	TRBJ1-2	TGTGTCAGCAGCCAAGAGATGGCCTTCTCCGGCTATGGCTACACCTTC	CVSSQEMAFSGYGYTF
TRBV4-2	few	14	-	TRBJ2-2	TGTGCCAGCAGCCCAGGGCTGAACACCGGGGAGCTGTTTTTT	CASSPGLNTGELFF
TRBV4-1	-	15	-	TRBJ1-4	TGCGCCAGCAGCCAAGAACCGGCAACTAATGAAAAACTGTTTTTT	CASSQEPATNEKLFF
TRBV4-2	-	16	TRBD2	TRBJ2-3	TGTGCCAGCAGCCCTCGACTAGCGGGGGACACAGATACGCAGTATTTT	CASSPRLAGDTDTQYF
TRBV10-3	-	17	TRBD1	TRBJ2-7	TGTGCCATCAGTGGGACCGGGACAGCTTATGGATCCTACGAGCAGTACTTC	CAISGTGTAYGSYEQYF
TRBV6-1	-	16	TRBD2	TRBJ2-7	TGTGCCAGCAGTGAACCGAGCGGGAGGGGTAAGGACGAGCAGTACTTC	CASSEPSGRGKDEQYF
TRBV29-1	few	13	TRBD1	TRBJ2-7	TGCAGCGTTGCAGGGGACAGGGGATGGGAGCAGTACTTC	CSVAGDRGWEQYF
TRBV27	-	15	-	TRBJ2-1	TGTGCCAGCAGCATAACAGGGCTGGCCTACAATGAGCAGTTCTTC	CASSITGLAYNEQFF
TRBV29-1	once	12	-	TRBJ2-7	TGCAGCGTTGAAAAGGGTCCCTACGAGCAGTACTTC	CSVEKGPYEQYF
TRBV27	-	18	TRBD2	TRBJ2-5	TGTGCCAGCAGTCCCCCCTCTGGACTAGCGGGACCACAAGAGACCCAGTACTTC	CASSPPSGLAGPQETQYF
TRBV30	-	15	TRBD2	TRBJ2-1	TGTGCCTGGATGGTGCAGACTAGCGGGTATGATGAGCAGTTCTTC	CAWMVQTSGYDEQFF
TRBV10-3	-	11	-	TRBJ2-1	TGTGCCAGCTGGGACATCAATGAGCAGTTCTTC	CASWDINEQFF
TRBV7-9	-	13	-	TRBJ2-1	TGTGCCAGCAGCGATAGCGACTACAATGAGCAGTTCTTC	CASSDSDYNEQFF
TRBV2	-	16	-	TRBJ1-2	TGTGCCAGCAGCATCCAGCCCGGAGGTCCTAACTATGGCTACACCTTC	CASSIQPGGPNYGYTF
TRBV4-3	-	17	TRBD2	TRBJ2-3	TGCGCCAGCAGCCGAGGCCTAGCGGGGGTAGGGGGCGATACGCAGTATTTT	CASSRGLAGVGGDTQYF
TRBV30	-	12	-	TRBJ2-7	TGTGCCTGGAGTACAGGGCTCTACGAGCAGTACTTC	CAWSTGLYEQYF
TRBV2	-	15	-	TRBJ1-4	TGTGCCAGCAGCGGTGAAGTTGCAACTAATGAAAAACTGTTTTTT	CASSGEVATNEKLFF
TRBV5-4	-	16	TRBD2	TRBJ2-1	TGTGCCAGCAGCTCGAGGGGGCTAGCGGGAGCCGATGAGCAGTTCTTC	CASSSRGLAGADEQFF
TRBV28	few	16	TRBD2	TRBJ2-3	TGTGCCAGCAGTCGACTAGCGGGAGAAGGCACAGATACGCAGTATTTT	CASSRLAGEGTDTQYF
TRBV2	-	15	TRBD1	TRBJ1-5	TGTGCCGGCACCGCGGACAGGGGTGACAATCAGCCCCAGCATTTT	CAGTADRGDNQPQHF
TRBV9	-	15	-	TRBJ2-2	TGTGCCAGCAGCGGGACAGCTCCGAACACCGGGGAGCTGTTTTTT	CASSGTAPNTGELFF